The 23 T cell receptor beta chains listed next were all sequenced from one sample in a study of Ad26.COV2.S vaccination and SARS-CoV-2 variants. Repertoires were generated with immunoSEQ multiplex PCR, while TCRdb's copy carries only in-frame clones and drops some. The repertoire consists of about 440,000 clones, with around 90% occurring once and the leading ten covering around 4.2%. Treatment in this sample: 15 to 20 received Ad26.COV2.S at low or high dose, single or two shots; 5 received placebo; per-sample allocation not given. Each sample was drawn 63 days after the first injection (of vaccine or placebo). The sample consisted of peripheral blood, taken in a trial of Ad26.COV2.S vaccine versus placebo. The source is a person aged 18-65 years who received the Ad26.COV2.S COVID-19 vaccine or a placebo.

This sequence joins TRBV28 and TRBJ2-7; 16 bases are a match to TRBD2. The CDR3 runs to 20 residues. Unmatched junction bases numbered 16, after V lost 1 base and J lost 7 bases. Germline V gene data show CDR1 as MDHEN and CDR2 as SYDVKM. This CDR3 is CASSLSLRQGGTSGRGEQYF. The DNA of the CDR3 is TGTGCCAGCAGTTTATCCCTTAGACAGGGCGGGACTAGCGGGAGGGGTGAGCAGTACTTC.

V gene TRBV3-1 (or the pseudogene TRBV3-2) combines with J gene TRBJ2-5; D is perhaps TRBD1 or TRBD2 (5 bases each). The CDR3 extends over 14 amino acids. Trimming shortened V by 3 bases and J by 1 base, and 9 bases separated the two germline ends. CDR1 and CDR2 (germline): LGHDT, YNNKEL (reference sequence). CDR3 in amino acids: CASSHWDRQETQYF. The CDR3 DNA follows: TGTGCCAGCAGCCATTGGGACCGCCAAGAGACCCAGTACTTC.

A single count supports this clone. CDR3 sequence reads: CASSSDRSNYGYTF. CDR3 sequence (DNA): TGTGCCAGCAGCTCTGACAGGTCTAACTATGGCTACACCTTC. The V gene is TRBV6-5, the J gene TRBJ1-2; TRBD1 might be the D (6 bases). V shed 6 bases and J shed 0 bases, with 11 bases lying between them. The V gene's germline CDR1 is MNHEY and CDR2 SVGAGI. This CDR3 is built from 14 residues.

The V call is TRBV13, the J call TRBJ2-7; possibly TRBD1 for D (6 bases). Trimming left V 3 bases short and J 2 bases short, with 11 bases between. The CDR3 is 14 amino acids. The germline gives CDR1 PRHDT, CDR2 FYEKMQ (reference sequence). This CDR3 is CASSFRDTAYEQYF. CDR3 in DNA: TGTGCCAGCAGCTTCCGGGACACCGCCTACGAGCAGTACTTC.

This chain uses TRBV4-3 with TRBJ2-7; 12 bases are shared with TRBD1. Germline-derived CDR1 and CDR2 are LGHNA and YSLEER. This CDR3 is built from 16 residues. The ends lost 2 bases at V and 7 bases at J; junction bases unmatched: 9. CDR3 nucleotides: TGCGCCAGCAGCCAAACCCCGGGACAGGGGGCAAAGGAGCAGTACTTC. This gives the protein CASSQTPGQGAKEQYF.

The chain links TRBV6-5 to TRBJ2-4; D remains ambiguous. Trimming took off 5 bases at V and 0 bases at J, with 8 bases between the two ends. Germline CDR1 and CDR2: MNHEY and SVGAGI. The CDR3 loop spans 14 amino acids. CDR3 region: CASSLTLAKNIQYF. CDR3 nucleotides: TGTGCCAGCAGTCTGACACTAGCCAAAAACATTCAGTACTTC.

The chain carries TRBV6-4 and TRBJ1-1, with D maybe TRBD1 (5 bases). The length of the CDR3 is 14 residues. The germline CDR1 and CDR2 sequences are MRHNA and SNTAGT. Between the trimmed V and J ends, which lost 3 bases and 3 bases, there was a span of 11 bases. CDR3 in amino acids: CASSEGVWDTEAFF. In DNA form, the CDR3 reads TGTGCCAGCAGTGAAGGGGTTTGGGACACTGAAGCTTTCTTT.

This clone has only one observation. At the DNA level, this CDR3 is encoded by other sequences in the same sample as well. The chain joins TRBV18 to TRBJ2-3; D call uncertain. V was pared by 2 bases and J by 1 base, with 10 bases between. This CDR3 comprises 15 residues. Germline assignment: CDR1 KGHSH and CDR2 LQKENI. The CDR3 here is CASSPGTGGTDTQYF. CDR3 coding DNA: TGTGCCAGCTCACCAGGAACGGGCGGCACAGATACGCAGTATTTT.

V usage is TRBV18 and J usage is TRBJ2-2; 9 bases agree with TRBD2. The CDR3 sequence is 18 residues long. Germline lookup yields CDR1 KGHSH and CDR2 LQKENI. V shed 6 bases and J 7 bases; nucleotides not matched to a gene: 18. CDR3 DNA: TGTGCCAGCTCCCAAAGGAAGGCGGGAGGGCCGAACGTCGGGGAGCTGTTTTTT. This encodes CASSQRKAGGPNVGELFF.

About this clone itself: The same CDR3 is also encoded by other DNA sequences in this sample. The chain recombines TRBV7-2 with TRBJ2-5; TRBD1 matches at 9 bases. Germline CDR1 is SGHTA and CDR2 is FQGNSA. The CDR3 spans 13 residues. J was trimmed by 5 bases and V by 5 bases; bases with no gene match: 3. CDR3 sequence reads: CASSPDRGETQYF. CDR3 sequence (DNA): TGTGCCAGCAGCCCGGACAGGGGTGAGACCCAGTACTTC.

The chain uses TRBV5-4 and TRBJ2-3; no reliable D call. CDR3 length: 13 residues. Trimming stripped 3 bases from V and 4 bases from J, with 9 bases between. Germline CDR1 is SGHNT and CDR2 is YYREEE (reference sequence). The CDR3 DNA is TGTGCCAGCAGCTCCGGTGAGGCAGATACGCAGTATTTT. Translated: CASSSGEADTQYF.

This sequence joins TRBV13 and TRBJ2-2, with 8 nucleotides matching TRBD1. The CDR3 covers 14 residues. Trimming at V came to 8 bases and at J to 7 bases, leaving 9 bases not matched to a gene. In germline, CDR1 is PRHDT, CDR2 FYEKMQ (reference sequence). This chain's CDR3 is CASQFGQGGGELFF. The CDR3 DNA sequence: TGTGCCAGCCAATTTGGACAGGGAGGCGGGGAGCTGTTTTTT. The full variable domain, completed using reference TRBV13 and TRBJ2-2, is AAGVIQSPRHLIKEKRETATLKCYPIPRHDTVYWYQQGPGQDPQFLISFYEKMQSDKGSIPDRFSAQQFSDYHSELNMSSLELGDSALYFCASQFGQGGGELFFGEGSRLTVL.

The chain recombines TRBV5-5 with TRBJ2-5; no clear D gene. The length of the CDR3 is 13 residues. Germline values: CDR1 SGHKS, CDR2 YYEKEE (reference sequence). V was cut by 3 bases and J by 5 bases, with 11 bases left in between. The CDR3 reads CASSSDMMETQYF. The CDR3 nucleotides read TGTGCCAGCAGCTCTGACATGATGGAGACCCAGTACTTC.

J is TRBJ1-1 and V is TRBV9; no reliable D call. Per the germline V gene, CDR1 is SGDLS and CDR2 is YYNGEE. The CDR3 is made up of 15 amino acids. The V end was cut by 0 bases, the J end by 0 bases, with 9 bases between. The CDR3 here is CASSVGGDMNTEAFF. CDR3 coding DNA: TGTGCCAGCAGCGTAGGGGGTGATATGAACACTGAAGCTTTCTTT.

The gene calls are TRBV13 and TRBJ1-1, with TRBD1 matching over 10 bases. With V trimmed by 6 bases and J by 5 bases, 6 bases remained unmatched. The CDR3 extends over 14 amino acids. Germline V gene data show CDR1 as PRHDT and CDR2 as FYEKMQ (reference sequence). CDR3 nucleotides: TGTGCCAGCAGAGAGACAGGGGGCAGGACTGAAGCTTTCTTT. Protein: CASRETGGRTEAFF.

The genes are TRBV28 and TRBJ2-1, with no clear D. CDR1 and CDR2 (germline): MDHEN, SYDVKM. The CDR3 spans 14 residues. V lost 7 bases and J lost 0, with 10 bases in between. The CDR3 DNA reads as TGTGCCAGCACTCCTGACAACTCCTACAATGAGCAGTTCTTC. Its translation: CASTPDNSYNEQFF.

V is TRBV19 and J is TRBJ1-2; TRBD1 aligns across 8 bases. Germline V CDR1 and CDR2: LNHDA, SQIVND (reference sequence). This CDR3 has 13 amino acids. V trimming: 7 bases; J trimming: 6 bases; junction bases outside the gene matches: 7. CDR3 coding DNA: TGTGCCAGTAAGTTGGCAGGGGGCGATGGCTACACCTTC. Its protein product is CASKLAGGDGYTF. The full variable domain, rest sourced from reference TRBV19 and TRBJ1-2, is DGGITQSPKYLFRKEGQNVTLSCEQNLNHDAMYWYRQDPGQGLRLIYYSQIVNDFQKGDIAEGYSVSREKKESFPLTVTSAQKNPTAFYLCASKLAGGDGYTFGSGTRLTVV.

J is TRBJ2-5 and V is TRBV3-1 (or the pseudogene TRBV3-2); 7 positions agree with TRBD2. The V and J ends lost 0 bases and 5 bases, in that order; junction bases with no gene match: 3. Germline V gene sequence: CDR1 LGHDT, CDR2 YNNKEL (reference sequence). The CDR3 runs 14 residues. The CDR3 nucleotides are TGTGCCAGCAGCCAAGATCGGGGGGTGGAGACCCAGTACTTC. Amino acids: CASSQDRGVETQYF.

This chain connects TRBV2 to TRBJ2-1, with D perhaps TRBD1 (5 bases). The CDR3 has 12 amino acids. With 4 bases removed from V and 12 bases from J, the gap between germline ends came to 13 bases. The germline V gene has CDR1 SNHLY and CDR2 FYNNEI. The CDR3 region has the DNA TGTGCCAGCAGTGTAGGGGTGGCCGGGCAGTTCTTC. Protein sequence: CASSVGVAGQFF.

The V and J genes are TRBV3-1 (or the pseudogene TRBV3-2) and TRBJ2-1; TRBD1 matches at 10 bases. V shed 4 bases and J 6 bases; nucleotides not matched to a gene: 9. Germline V gene data show CDR1 as LGHDT and CDR2 as YNNKEL (reference sequence). The CDR3 consists of 16 residues. CDR3 residues: CASSPRDRGRVNEQFF. The CDR3 bases are TGTGCCAGCAGCCCCAGGGACAGGGGAAGAGTCAATGAGCAGTTCTTC.

CDR3 in amino acids: CASNTINTEAFF. Here the CDR3 DNA reads TGTGCCAGCAACACTATAAACACTGAAGCTTTCTTT. The genes are TRBV7-9 and TRBJ1-1, with D uncertain. The V gene's germline CDR1 is SEHNR and CDR2 FQNEAQ (reference sequence). The CDR3 extends over 12 amino acids. The V gene lost 7 bases and the J gene lost 2 bases, with 8 bases spanning the gap. Combining the CDR3 with reference TRBV7-9 and TRBJ1-1 gives the whole variable domain DTGVSQNPRHKITKRGQNVTFRCDPISEHNRLYWYRQTLGQGPEFLTYFQNEAQLEKSRLLSDRFSAERPKGSFSTLEIQRTEQGDSAMYLCASNTINTEAFFGQGTRLTVV.

V gene TRBV27 combines with J gene TRBJ2-2, with D unclear. Germline assignment: CDR1 MNHEY and CDR2 SMNVEV (reference sequence). CDR3 size: 14 residues. V lost 3 bases to trimming and J lost 7 bases, with 12 bases between them. The CDR3 DNA is TGTGCCAGCAGTTTCGACGGGTGGAACGGGGAGCTGTTTTTT. This codes for CASSFDGWNGELFF.

The genes are TRBV27 and TRBJ2-2; the match to TRBD1 covers 8 bases. CDR1 is MNHEY, CDR2 SMNVEV, per germline (reference sequence). The CDR3 is made up of 16 amino acids. The V gene end was trimmed by 3 bases and the J gene end by 1 base; junction bases not matched to a gene: 4. CDR3 sequence reads: CASSFRQGKNTGELFF. The CDR3 nucleotides are TGTGCCAGCAGTTTCCGACAGGGGAAGAACACCGGGGAGCTGTTTTTT.